This TCR beta chain is from a study of blood T cell repertoires in COVID-19. Overall study context: Whether acute or convalescent, the COVID-19 samples came from the United States, Italy and Spain. T cells, B-cell-depleted T cells, or PBMCs provided the cDNA or gDNA that served as material.

After removal of 4 bases from V and 2 bases from J, the junction contained 7 bases not matched to a gene. The length of the CDR3 is 15 residues. Per germline, CDR1 SGHTA and CDR2 FQGNSA. Study processing details: The authors estimated nucleated cell counts from reference gene primer amplification. TCRdb's table, derived via immunoSEQ multiplex PCR, lists solely in-frame clones and lacks some. V and J calls and clone size are those listed in that table; D and trimming were worked out from the DNA. Of more than 250,000 clones detected, almost 85% appear once; the ten largest clones hold 4.5% to 6%. The chain couples TRBV7-2 to TRBJ1-2; 7 bases are a match to TRBD1. The clonotype comes from a man in his forties or fifties with active or convalescent COVID-19. Material: peripheral blood. Here the CDR3 DNA reads TGTGCCAGCAGCTATGACAGGGCGCAGAACTATGGCTACACCTTC. Protein sequence: CASSYDRAQNYGYTF.